The 21 T cell receptor beta chains reported below all come from one sample, sequenced in a study of post-analysis software for immune sequencing data. General study results and limits: When patients were compared with controls, about 5 TRBV segments were more frequent, TRBV5-6, TRBV5-1 and TRBV20-1 among them.

No antigen has been assigned to these receptors. Unique-molecular-identifier-tagged TCR beta cDNA libraries were used. TCRdb used MiXCR to reprocess the PCR reads, holding one entry per CDR3 protein. There are about 800,000 distinct CDR3 sequences in the sample; 30% occur only once, and roughly 0.54% lies in the top ten. The sample comprised blood. These receptors came from a girl aged 10 to 17 with multiple sclerosis.

This clonotype was counted between two and nine times. This sequence joins TRBV20-1 and TRBJ2-7, with 7 bases that match TRBD2. V shed 4 bases, J shed 7 bases, and the junction held 7 bases outside the gene matches. CDR1 DFQATT and CDR2 SNEGSKA come from the germline V gene (reference sequence). CDR3 length equals 12 residues. The CDR3 region is CSAKAGMREQYF. The DNA of the CDR3 is TGCAGTGCTAAAGCGGGAATGCGAGAGCAGTACTTC.

The table lists this clonotype with a few counts. The chain uses TRBV27 and TRBJ2-7; maybe TRBD2 (5 bases). Per germline, CDR1 MNHEY and CDR2 SMNVEV (reference sequence). Between the trimmed V and J ends, which lost 5 bases and 3 bases, there was a span of 11 bases. This CDR3 region has 13 residues. This CDR3 reads CASSIGNNYEQYF. The CDR3 DNA follows: TGTGCCAGCAGTATCGGGAATAACTACGAGCAGTACTTC.

The V call is TRBV9, the J call TRBJ1-4, with 9 bases identical to TRBD1. Germline-derived CDR1 and CDR2 are SGDLS and YYNGEE. The CDR3 loop spans 15 amino acids. Trimming took 3 bases from V and 8 from J; bases not matched to a gene: 8. CDR3 loop: CASSAPTGGGEKLFF. CDR3 bases: TGTGCCAGCAGCGCCCCGACAGGGGGTGGAGAAAAACTGTTTTTT.

The CDR3 region has the DNA TGTGCCAGCCTTCCGGGGGGTCTTCCCAGCACAGATACGCAGTATTTT. Residues: CASLPGGLPSTDTQYF. This sequence joins TRBV19 and TRBJ2-3; 7 bases fit TRBD2. The germline gives CDR1 LNHDA, CDR2 SQIVND (reference sequence). V trimming: 9 bases; J trimming: 0 bases; junction bases outside the gene matches: 12. The CDR3 is 16 amino acids.

The chain is built from TRBV6-1 and TRBJ2-1; 9 positions match TRBD1. The V gene's germline CDR1 is MNHNS and CDR2 SASEGT. CDR3 length: 14 residues. J lost 2 bases, V lost 7 bases, and 3 bases had no gene match. CDR3 coding DNA: TGTGCCAGCAACAGACAGGGGGCCTACAATGAGCAGTTCTTC. Translating gives CASNRQGAYNEQFF.

The rearrangement uses TRBV6-5 and TRBJ1-2, with D perhaps matching TRBD1 (5 bases). V dropped 2 bases and J dropped 2 bases, with 15 bases sitting between them. The CDR3 covers 16 residues. Per the germline V gene, CDR1 is MNHEY and CDR2 is SVGAGI. CDR3 region: CASSYLPLRTNYGYTF. CDR3 in DNA: TGTGCCAGCAGTTACCTCCCCCTAAGGACAAACTATGGCTACACCTTC.

This clonotype was observed a handful of times. V is TRBV6-7 and J is TRBJ1-5; 9 positions match TRBD1. TRBV6-7 is designated an ORF whose function remains uncertain. Trimming took 2 bases from V and 1 from J; bases not matched to a gene: 12. The CDR3 contains 19 residues. The CDR3 is CASSYDRGISDGSNQPQHF. CDR3 sequence (DNA): TGTGCCAGCAGTTACGACAGGGGGATATCAGACGGGAGCAATCAGCCCCAGCATTTT.

V gene TRBV19 combines with J gene TRBJ2-7, with TRBD1 matching 9 bases. Germline-derived CDR1 and CDR2 are LNHDA and SQIVND (reference sequence). With 9 bases clipped from V and 7 bases from J, the junction kept 16 bases outside the gene matches. The CDR3 contains 15 residues. The CDR3 bases are TGTGCCAGCCCGTTCCCCCCGGACAGGGGAGGGGAGCAGTACTTC. As protein: CASPFPPDRGGEQYF.

The chain carries TRBV6-5 and TRBJ2-3; D remains unclear. Looked up from germline, CDR1 is MNHEY and CDR2 is SVGAGI. The ends were cut back, 7 bases at V and 0 bases at J, with 5 bases in the middle. The CDR3 consists of 12 residues. CDR3 loop: CASMGSTDTQYF. DNA of the CDR3: TGTGCCAGCATGGGTAGCACAGATACGCAGTATTTT.

This clonotype occurred a few times. V is TRBV6-5 and J is TRBJ1-2, with D hard to call. The length of the CDR3 is 13 residues. V was trimmed by 6 bases and J by 3 bases, leaving 11 bases between them. CDR1 is MNHEY, CDR2 SVGAGI, per germline. CDR3 sequence reads: CASSRHNDYGYTF. The CDR3 nucleotides read TGTGCCAGCAGCCGACACAACGACTATGGCTACACCTTC.

This clonotype occurred once. A much larger clone lies a single base off, so this may be a read error. This sequence joins TRBV6-1 and TRBJ2-1; the D gene is possibly TRBD2 (5 bases). This CDR3 is 15 amino acids long. Germline V gene sequence: CDR1 MNHNS, CDR2 SASEGT. CDR3 residues: CASSKAEPSYNEQFF. Written as DNA, the CDR3 is TGTGCCAGCAGTAAAGCGGAGCCCTCCTACAATGAGCAGTTCTTC.

This clonotype has just a few counts. V usage is TRBV27 and J usage is TRBJ2-7; 10 nucleotides line up with TRBD2. The CDR3 runs to 13 residues. Germline V lookup: CDR1 MNHEY, CDR2 SMNVEV (reference sequence). V dropped 7 bases and J dropped 7; count of bases not matched to a gene: 7. DNA for the CDR3: TGTGCCAGCACTGGAACTAGCGGGATAGAGCAGTACTTC. It specifies CASTGTSGIEQYF.

The V gene is TRBV7-2, the J gene TRBJ2-1; possibly TRBD1 for D (10 bases). Germline lookup yields CDR1 SGHTA and CDR2 FQGNSA. V was pared by 2 bases and J by 4 bases, with 21 bases between. The CDR3 is 18 amino acids. The CDR3 reads CASSLSREGQGKYNEQFF. CDR3 DNA sequence: TGTGCCAGCAGCTTATCGCGGGAGGGACAGGGGAAATACAATGAGCAGTTCTTC.

This clonotype has just a few counts. The J gene is TRBJ2-4, the V gene TRBV7-2; perhaps D is TRBD1 or TRBD2 (6 bases each). Germline lookup yields CDR1 SGHTA and CDR2 FQGNSA. The CDR3 is made up of 16 amino acids. Trimming removed 0 bases at V and 1 base at J, with 10 bases between. CDR3 sequence (DNA): TGTGCCAGCAGCTTAGCAGGGGGGTTTGCCAAAAACATTCAGTACTTC. As protein: CASSLAGGFAKNIQYF.

V is TRBV20-1 and J is TRBJ2-4, with D maybe TRBD1 (6 bases). The CDR3 is 13 residues long. Germline assignment: CDR1 DFQATT and CDR2 SNEGSKA (reference sequence). The V gene lost 5 bases and the J gene lost 6 bases, with 14 bases spanning the gap. This CDR3 is CSAGVLGGNIQYF. In nucleotides, the CDR3 is TGCAGTGCTGGAGTCCTAGGGGGAAACATTCAGTACTTC.

This clonotype was counted a few times. V is TRBV4-3 and J is TRBJ1-6; D unclear. Germline CDR1 and CDR2: LGHNA and YSLEER. CDR3 length: 15 residues. The V and J ends lost 1 base and 7 bases respectively, with 11 bases between them. This CDR3 is CASSQAWGGNSPLHF. CDR3 bases: TGCGCCAGCAGCCAAGCTTGGGGAGGAAATTCACCCCTCCACTTT.

This clonotype was recorded many times. The chain couples TRBV6-5 to TRBJ2-1, with D unclear. Germline V gene data show CDR1 as MNHEY and CDR2 as SVGAGI. V was shortened by 2 bases and J by 4 bases, with 6 bases between the two germline ends. CDR3 length: 13 amino acids. CDR3 protein: CASSYRAYNEQFF. In DNA, the CDR3 is TGTGCCAGCAGTTACCGGGCTTACAATGAGCAGTTCTTC.

This clonotype was counted between two and nine times. The V call is TRBV4-3, the J call TRBJ1-6, with TRBD1 matching over 7 bases. Trimming cost V 3 bases and J 10 bases; bases outside gene matches: 6. Looked up from germline, CDR1 is LGHNA and CDR2 is YSLEER. The CDR3 extends over 14 amino acids. This CDR3 reads CASSQRQGGSPLHF. CDR3 nucleotide sequence: TGCGCCAGCAGCCAGCGACAGGGCGGATCACCCCTCCACTTT.

This clonotype came up many times. The chain joins TRBV20-1 to TRBJ2-1; no clear D. The CDR3 has 15 amino acids. CDR1 and CDR2 (germline): DFQATT, SNEGSKA (reference sequence). V lost 4 bases and J lost 4, with 17 bases in between. The CDR3 protein is CSATGEQIPYNEQFF. The CDR3, as DNA: TGCAGTGCTACAGGCGAACAGATCCCATACAATGAGCAGTTCTTC.

The J gene is TRBJ2-3, the V gene TRBV12-3 or TRBV12-4, with a possible D match to TRBD1 (5 bases). V was cut by 1 base and J by 10 bases, with 27 bases left in between. CDR3 length: 18 residues. The CDR3 DNA sequence: TGTGCCAGCAGTTTAGAGGGGCTGGCGGTGGGGCGGCCTTCGGCGCAGTATTTT. Translated, it gives CASSLEGLAVGRPSAQYF.

This clonotype was observed a few times. This chain joins TRBV6-5 and TRBJ2-1, with no clear D. The CDR3 is 11 residues long. Germline CDR1 and CDR2: MNHEY and SVGAGI. Trimming stripped 6 bases from V and 15 bases from J, with 15 bases between. CDR3 residues: CASSNTVTTFF. For the CDR3, the DNA is TGTGCCAGCAGCAATACAGTCACCACGTTCTTC.